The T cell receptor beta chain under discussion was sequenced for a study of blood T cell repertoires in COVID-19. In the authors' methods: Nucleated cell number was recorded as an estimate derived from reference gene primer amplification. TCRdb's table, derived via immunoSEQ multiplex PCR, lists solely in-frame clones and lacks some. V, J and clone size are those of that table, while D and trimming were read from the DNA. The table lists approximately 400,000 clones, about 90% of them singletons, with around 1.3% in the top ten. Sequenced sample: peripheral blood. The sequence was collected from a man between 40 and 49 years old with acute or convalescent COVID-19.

The CDR3 sequence: CASSQTHVEGVKGNTIYF. The CDR3, as DNA: TGTGCCAGCAGCCAAACCCACGTGGAGGGAGTGAAAGGAAACACCATATATTTT. J is TRBJ1-3 and V is TRBV3-1 (or the pseudogene TRBV3-2), with D uncertain. The germline V gene encodes CDR1 LGHDT and CDR2 YNNKEL (reference sequence). This CDR3 spans 18 amino acids. Trimming pared 2 bases from V and 4 bases from J, leaving 21 bases between.